This T cell receptor beta chain was profiled in a study of blood T cells in healthy people across ages. Overall study: About one barcoded beta molecule was captured per two T cells (by template switching).

A sample-barcoded 5' primer and a J-beta primer mix were used in a second PCR of about 7 to 12 cycles. Every molecule of cDNA carried a tag from a template-switch adaptor with 12 random nucleotides. TCRdb passed the 5' RACE reads through MiXCR, listing each CDR3 protein once. In the table there are fewer than 900,000 distinct CDR3 sequences, around 34% of which are singletons. This clonotype was counted many times. Each donor had around 10 milliliters of peripheral blood drawn. Per sample, no less than 6 micrograms of total RNA were extracted. The germline gives CDR1 MNHEY, CDR2 SVGAGI. The V and J ends lost 7 bases and 8 bases respectively, with 17 bases between them. The CDR3 consists of 13 residues.

Sequences were obtained from blood. This TCR derives from a man aged 18 to 29 in good health. The chain couples TRBV6-5 to TRBJ1-2; D unclear. As DNA, the CDR3 is TGTGCCAGCACCCAGGAGAGGTGGCGCGGCTACACCTTC. This encodes CASTQERWRGYTF.